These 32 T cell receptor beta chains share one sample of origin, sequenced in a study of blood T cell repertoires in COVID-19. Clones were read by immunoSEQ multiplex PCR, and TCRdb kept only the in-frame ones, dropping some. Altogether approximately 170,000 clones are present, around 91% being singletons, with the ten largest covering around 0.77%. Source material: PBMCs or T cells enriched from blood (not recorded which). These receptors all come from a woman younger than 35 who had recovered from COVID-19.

CDR3 coding DNA: TGTGCCAGCAGCCCCCTATATCAGCGGGGCTCCTACGAGCAGTACTTC. It codes for CASSPLYQRGSYEQYF. V is TRBV27 and J is TRBJ2-7; 7 nucleotides match TRBD2. The junction had 11 bases not matched to a gene; V was cut back by 6 bases and J by 0 bases. The CDR3 has 16 amino acids. Looked up from germline, CDR1 is MNHEY and CDR2 is SMNVEV (reference sequence).

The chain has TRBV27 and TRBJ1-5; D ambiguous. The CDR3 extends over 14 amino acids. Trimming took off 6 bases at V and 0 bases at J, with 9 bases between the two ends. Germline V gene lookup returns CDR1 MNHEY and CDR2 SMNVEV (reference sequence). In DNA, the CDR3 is TGTGCCAGCAGAATAACTTATAGCAATCAGCCCCAGCATTTT. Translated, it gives CASRITYSNQPQHF.

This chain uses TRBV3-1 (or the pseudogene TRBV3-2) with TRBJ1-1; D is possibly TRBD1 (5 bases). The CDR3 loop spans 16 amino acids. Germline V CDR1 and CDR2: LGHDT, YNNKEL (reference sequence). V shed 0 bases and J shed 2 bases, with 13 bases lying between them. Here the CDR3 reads CASSQELVGGNTEAFF. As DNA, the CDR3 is TGTGCCAGCAGCCAAGAGTTGGTCGGGGGTAACACTGAAGCTTTCTTT.

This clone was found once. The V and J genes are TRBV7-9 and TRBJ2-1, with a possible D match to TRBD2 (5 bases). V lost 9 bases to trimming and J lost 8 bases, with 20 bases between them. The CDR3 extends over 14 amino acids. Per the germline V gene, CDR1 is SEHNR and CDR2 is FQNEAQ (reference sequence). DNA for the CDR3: TGTGCCAGTAGGACTGGACCTTTAGGATATGAGCAGTTCTTC. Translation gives CASRTGPLGYEQFF.

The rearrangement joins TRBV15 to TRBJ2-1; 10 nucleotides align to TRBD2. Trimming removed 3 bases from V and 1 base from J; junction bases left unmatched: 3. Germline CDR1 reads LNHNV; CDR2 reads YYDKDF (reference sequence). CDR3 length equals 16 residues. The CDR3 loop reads CATSRELAGSYNEQFF. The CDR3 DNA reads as TGTGCCACCAGCAGGGAACTAGCGGGATCCTACAATGAGCAGTTCTTC.

DNA for the CDR3: TGTGCCAGCAGTTATAGCGGGAGGATCACAGATACGCAGTATTTT. Translated, it gives CASSYSGRITDTQYF. The chain links TRBV27 to TRBJ2-3, with 10 bases identical to TRBD2. Germline CDR1 and CDR2: MNHEY and SMNVEV (reference sequence). V lost 4 bases, J lost 2 bases, and 3 bases stayed unmatched. This CDR3 is built from 15 residues.

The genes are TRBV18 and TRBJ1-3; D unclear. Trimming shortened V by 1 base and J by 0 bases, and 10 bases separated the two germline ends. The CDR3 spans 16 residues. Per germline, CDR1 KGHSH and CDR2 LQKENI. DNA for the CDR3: TGTGCCAGCTCACCACGCAGTTCTCTCTCTGGAAACACCATATATTTT. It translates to CASSPRSSLSGNTIYF.

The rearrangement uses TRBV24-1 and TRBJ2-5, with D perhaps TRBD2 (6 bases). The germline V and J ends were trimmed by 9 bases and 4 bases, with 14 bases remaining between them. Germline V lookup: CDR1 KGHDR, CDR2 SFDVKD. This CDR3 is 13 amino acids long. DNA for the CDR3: TGTGCCACCGGGGCGGACGGGGGAGAGACCCAGTACTTC. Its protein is CATGADGGETQYF.

The CDR3 DNA follows: TGTGCCAGCAGGGAGGCGGGTCAGCCCCAGCATTTT. The encoded protein is CASREAGQPQHF. V is TRBV28 and J is TRBJ1-5; D uncertain. Trimming cost V 6 bases and J 6 bases, with 9 bases left between them. Germline V gene lookup returns CDR1 MDHEN and CDR2 SYDVKM. The CDR3 consists of 12 residues. Full variable domain (remainder filled in from reference TRBV28 and TRBJ1-5): DVKVTQSSRYLVKRTGEKVFLECVQDMDHENMFWYRQDPGLGLRLIYFSYDVKMKEKGDIPEGYSVSREKKERFSLILESASTNQTSMYLCASREAGQPQHFGDGTRLSIL.

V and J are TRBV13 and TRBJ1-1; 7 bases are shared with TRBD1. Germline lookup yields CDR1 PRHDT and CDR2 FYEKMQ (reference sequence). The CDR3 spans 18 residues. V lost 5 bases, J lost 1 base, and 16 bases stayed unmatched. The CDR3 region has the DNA TGTGCCAGCAGCCGGAGTCCGACAGTTTACAGGGGGAACACTGAAGCTTTCTTT. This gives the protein CASSRSPTVYRGNTEAFF.

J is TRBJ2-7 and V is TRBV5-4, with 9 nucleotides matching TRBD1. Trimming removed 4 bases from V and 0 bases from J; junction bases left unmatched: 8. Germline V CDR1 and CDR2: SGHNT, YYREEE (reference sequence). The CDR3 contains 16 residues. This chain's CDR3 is CASSPSRQGGSYEQYF. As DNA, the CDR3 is TGTGCCAGCAGCCCCAGCCGACAGGGGGGCTCCTACGAGCAGTACTTC.

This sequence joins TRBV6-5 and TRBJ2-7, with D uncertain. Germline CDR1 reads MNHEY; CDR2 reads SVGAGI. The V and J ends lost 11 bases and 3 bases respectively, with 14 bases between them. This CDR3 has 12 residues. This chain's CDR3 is CAAARNLYEQYF. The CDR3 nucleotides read TGTGCCGCGGCCCGTAACCTCTACGAGCAGTACTTC.

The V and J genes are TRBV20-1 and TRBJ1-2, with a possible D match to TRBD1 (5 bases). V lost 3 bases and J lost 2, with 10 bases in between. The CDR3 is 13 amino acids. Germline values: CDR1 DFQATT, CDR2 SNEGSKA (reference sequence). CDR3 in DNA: TGCAGTGCTAGTGTGGCAGGGAACTATGGCTACACCTTC. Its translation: CSASVAGNYGYTF.

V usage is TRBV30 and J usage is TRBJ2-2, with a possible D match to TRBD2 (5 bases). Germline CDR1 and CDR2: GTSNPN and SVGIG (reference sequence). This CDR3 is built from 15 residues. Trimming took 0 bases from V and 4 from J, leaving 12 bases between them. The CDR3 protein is CAWSVTGWLTGELFF. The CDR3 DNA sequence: TGTGCCTGGAGTGTTACGGGATGGCTCACCGGGGAGCTGTTTTTT. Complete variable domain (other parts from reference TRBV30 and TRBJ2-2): SQTIHQWPATLVQPVGSPLSLECTVEGTSNPNLYWYRQAAGRGLQLLFYSVGIGQISSEVPQNLSASRPQDRQFILSSKKLLLSDSGFYLCAWSVTGWLTGELFFGEGSRLTVL.

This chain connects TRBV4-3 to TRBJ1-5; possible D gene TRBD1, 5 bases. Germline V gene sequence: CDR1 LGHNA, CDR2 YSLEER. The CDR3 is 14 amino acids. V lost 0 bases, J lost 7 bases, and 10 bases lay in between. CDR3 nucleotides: TGCGCCAGCAGCCAAGATCCGGGGGTGCAGCCCCAGCATTTT. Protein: CASSQDPGVQPQHF.

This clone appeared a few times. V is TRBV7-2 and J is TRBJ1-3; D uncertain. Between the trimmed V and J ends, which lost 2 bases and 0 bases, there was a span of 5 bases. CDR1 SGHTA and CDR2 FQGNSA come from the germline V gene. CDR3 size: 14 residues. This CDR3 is CASSLQNSGNTIYF. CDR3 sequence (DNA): TGTGCCAGCAGCTTACAAAACTCTGGAAACACCATATATTTT.

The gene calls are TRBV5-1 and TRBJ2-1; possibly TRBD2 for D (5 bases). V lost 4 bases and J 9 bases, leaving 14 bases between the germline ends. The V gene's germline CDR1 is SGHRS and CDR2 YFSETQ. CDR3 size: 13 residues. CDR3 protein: CASSPGGPGEQFF. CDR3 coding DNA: TGCGCCAGCAGCCCCGGCGGGCCCGGTGAGCAGTTCTTC. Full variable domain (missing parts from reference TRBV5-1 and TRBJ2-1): KAGVTQTPRYLIKTRGQQVTLSCSPISGHRSVSWYQQTPGQGLQFLFEYFSETQRNKGNFPGRFSGRQFSNSRSEMNVSTLELGDSALYLCASSPGGPGEQFFGPGTRLTVL.

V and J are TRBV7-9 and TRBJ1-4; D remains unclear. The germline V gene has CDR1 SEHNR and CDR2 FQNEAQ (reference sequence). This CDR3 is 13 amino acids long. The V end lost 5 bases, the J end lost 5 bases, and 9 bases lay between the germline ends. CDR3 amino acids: CASSPGVNEKLFF. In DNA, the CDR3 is TGTGCCAGCAGCCCCGGGGTCAATGAAAAACTGTTTTTT. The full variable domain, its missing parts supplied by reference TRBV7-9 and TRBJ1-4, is DTGVSQNPRHKITKRGQNVTFRCDPISEHNRLYWYRQTLGQGPEFLTYFQNEAQLEKSRLLSDRFSAERPKGSFSTLEIQRTEQGDSAMYLCASSPGVNEKLFFGSGTQLSVL.

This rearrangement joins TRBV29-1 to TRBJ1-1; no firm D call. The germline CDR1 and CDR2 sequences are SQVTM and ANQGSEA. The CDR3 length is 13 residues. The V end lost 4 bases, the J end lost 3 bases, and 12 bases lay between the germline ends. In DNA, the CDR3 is TGCAGCGTTGCTCAGCGTCTGGACACTGAAGCTTTCTTT. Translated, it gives CSVAQRLDTEAFF. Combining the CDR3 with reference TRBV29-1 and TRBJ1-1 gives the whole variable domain SAVISQKPSRDICQRGTSLTIQCQVDSQVTMMFWYRQQPGQSLTLIATANQGSEATYESGFVIDKFPISRPNLTFSTLTVSNMSPEDSSIYLCSVAQRLDTEAFFGQGTRLTVV.

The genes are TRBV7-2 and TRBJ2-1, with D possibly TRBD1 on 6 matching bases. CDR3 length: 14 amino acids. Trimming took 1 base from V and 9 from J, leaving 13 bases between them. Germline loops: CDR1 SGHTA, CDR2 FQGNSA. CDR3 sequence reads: CASSLVAWTAEQFF. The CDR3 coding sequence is TGTGCCAGCAGCTTAGTGGCCTGGACAGCTGAGCAGTTCTTC.

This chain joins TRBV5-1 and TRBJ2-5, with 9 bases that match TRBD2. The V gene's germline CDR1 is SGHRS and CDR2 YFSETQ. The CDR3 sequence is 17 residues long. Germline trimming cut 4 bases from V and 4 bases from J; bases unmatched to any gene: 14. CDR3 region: CASSPRGSGSTVETQYF. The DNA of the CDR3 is TGCGCCAGCAGCCCTCGGGGTAGCGGGAGTACGGTAGAGACCCAGTACTTC.

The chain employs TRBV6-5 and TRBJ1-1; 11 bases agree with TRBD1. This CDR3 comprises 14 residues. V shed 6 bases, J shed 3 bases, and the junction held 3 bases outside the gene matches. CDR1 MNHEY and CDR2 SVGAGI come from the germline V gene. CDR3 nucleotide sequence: TGTGCCAGCAGAGGGACAGGGGGGCACACTGAAGCTTTCTTT. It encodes CASRGTGGHTEAFF.

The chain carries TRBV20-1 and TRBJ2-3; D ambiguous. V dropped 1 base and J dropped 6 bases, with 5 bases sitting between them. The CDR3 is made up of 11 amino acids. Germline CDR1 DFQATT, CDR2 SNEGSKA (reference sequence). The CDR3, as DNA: TGCAGTGCTAGAGCAGGTGATACGCAGTATTTT. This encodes CSARAGDTQYF.

The DNA of the CDR3 is TGTGCCAGCAGCCCAGACAGGGGCTATGGCTACACCTTC. Encoded protein: CASSPDRGYGYTF. The V call is TRBV6-2 or TRBV6-3, the J call TRBJ1-2, with 8 bases aligning to TRBD1. The CDR3 has 13 amino acids. Germline V gene lookup returns CDR1 MNHEY and CDR2 SVGEGT. V lost 6 bases to trimming and J lost 4 bases; unmatched junction nucleotides: 4.

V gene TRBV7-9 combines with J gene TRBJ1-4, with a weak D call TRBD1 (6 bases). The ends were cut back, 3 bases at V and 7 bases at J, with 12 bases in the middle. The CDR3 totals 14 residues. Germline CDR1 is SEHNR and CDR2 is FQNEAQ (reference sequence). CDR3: CASSLTGPVEKLFF. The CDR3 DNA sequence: TGTGCCAGCAGCTTGACAGGCCCAGTTGAAAAACTGTTTTTT.

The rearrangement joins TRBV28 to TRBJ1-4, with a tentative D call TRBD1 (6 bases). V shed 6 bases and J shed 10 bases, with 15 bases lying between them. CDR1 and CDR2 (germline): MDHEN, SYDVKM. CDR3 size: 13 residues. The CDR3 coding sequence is TGTGCCAGCAGCTCACAGGGACGTGGAAAACTGTTTTTT. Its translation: CASSSQGRGKLFF.

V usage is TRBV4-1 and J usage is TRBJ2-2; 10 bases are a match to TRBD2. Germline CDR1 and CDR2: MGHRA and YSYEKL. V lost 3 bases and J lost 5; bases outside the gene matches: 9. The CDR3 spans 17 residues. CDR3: CASSQLSGRARTGELFF. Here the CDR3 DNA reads TGCGCCAGCAGCCAGCTAAGCGGGAGGGCTCGAACCGGGGAGCTGTTTTTT.

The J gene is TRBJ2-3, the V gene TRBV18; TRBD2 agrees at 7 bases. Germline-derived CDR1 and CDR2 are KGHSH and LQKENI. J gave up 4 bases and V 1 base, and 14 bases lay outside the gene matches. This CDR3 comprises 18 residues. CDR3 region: CASSPLRKASGWPDTQYF. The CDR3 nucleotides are TGTGCCAGCTCACCACTTCGCAAGGCTAGCGGTTGGCCAGATACGCAGTATTTT.

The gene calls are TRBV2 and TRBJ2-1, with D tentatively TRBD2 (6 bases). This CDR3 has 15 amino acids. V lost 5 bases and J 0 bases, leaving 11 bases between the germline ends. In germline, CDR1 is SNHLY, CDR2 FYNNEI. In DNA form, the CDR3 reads TGTGCCAGCAGTAAGGAGGGGAGCTCCTACAATGAGCAGTTCTTC. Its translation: CASSKEGSSYNEQFF.

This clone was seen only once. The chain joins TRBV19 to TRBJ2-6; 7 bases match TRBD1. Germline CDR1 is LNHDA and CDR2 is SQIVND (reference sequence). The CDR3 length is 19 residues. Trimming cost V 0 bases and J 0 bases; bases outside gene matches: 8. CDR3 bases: TGTGCCAGTAGTATAGATTGGACAGGTATAGACTCTGGGGCCAACGTCCTGACTTTC. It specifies CASSIDWTGIDSGANVLTF.

CDR3 loop: CASSPPRGYAEQYF. CDR3 nucleotide sequence: TGTGCCAGCAGCCCTCCCAGGGGGTATGCCGAGCAGTACTTC. The chain links TRBV7-9 to TRBJ2-7, with 7 positions matching TRBD1. V lost 5 bases to trimming and J lost 6 bases; unmatched junction nucleotides: 10. CDR3 length: 14 amino acids. Germline CDR1 reads SEHNR; CDR2 reads FQNEAQ (reference sequence).

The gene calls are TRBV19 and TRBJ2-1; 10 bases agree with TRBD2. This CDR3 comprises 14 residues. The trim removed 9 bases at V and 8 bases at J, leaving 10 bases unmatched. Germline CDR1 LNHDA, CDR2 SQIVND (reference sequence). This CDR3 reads CASTPPSGSYEQFF. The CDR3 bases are TGTGCCAGCACCCCGCCTAGCGGGAGCTATGAGCAGTTCTTC.